This TCR beta chain was obtained from a study of T-cell reconstitution after alpha-beta-depleted transplantation in children. The library targeted TCRbeta and was prepared with unique molecular identifiers. TCRdb called the PCR reads again in MiXCR, with one record for every CDR3 protein. The profile shows some 520,000 distinct CDR3 sequences, about 31% of them singletons. Germline V gene data show CDR1 as SGHAT and CDR2 as FQNNGV. The CDR3 spans 14 residues. Trimming stripped 5 bases from V and 4 bases from J, with 11 bases between. This clonotype was counted a single time. The rearrangement joins TRBV11-2 to TRBJ1-4, with D unresolved. The TCR originated in a human donor who donated a stem cell graft to a child with aplastic anemia. Sequenced material: PBMCs from the stem cell graft donor, taken from the stem cell graft. In DNA, the CDR3 is TGTGCCAGCAGCCCCCGTAAAGATAATGAAAAACTGTTTTTT. The encoded protein is CASSPRKDNEKLFF.